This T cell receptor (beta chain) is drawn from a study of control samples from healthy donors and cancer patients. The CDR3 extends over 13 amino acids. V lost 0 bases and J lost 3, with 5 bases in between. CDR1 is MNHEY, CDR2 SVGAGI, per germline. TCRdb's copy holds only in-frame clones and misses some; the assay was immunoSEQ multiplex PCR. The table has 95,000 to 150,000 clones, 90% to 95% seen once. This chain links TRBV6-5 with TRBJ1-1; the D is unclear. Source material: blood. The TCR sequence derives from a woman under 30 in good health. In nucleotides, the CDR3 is TGTGCCAGCAGTTACTCGATTTACACTGAAGCTTTCTTT. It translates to CASSYSIYTEAFF.